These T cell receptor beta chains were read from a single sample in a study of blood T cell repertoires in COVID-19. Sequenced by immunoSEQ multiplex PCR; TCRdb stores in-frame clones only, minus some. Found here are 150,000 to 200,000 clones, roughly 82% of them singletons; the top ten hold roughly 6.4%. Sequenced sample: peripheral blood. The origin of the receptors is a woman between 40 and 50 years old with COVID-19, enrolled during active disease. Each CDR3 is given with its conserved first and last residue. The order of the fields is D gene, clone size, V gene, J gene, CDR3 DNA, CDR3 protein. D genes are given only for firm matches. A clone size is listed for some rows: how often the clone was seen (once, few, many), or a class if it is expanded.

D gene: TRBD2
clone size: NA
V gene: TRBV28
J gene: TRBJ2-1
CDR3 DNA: TGTGCCAGCAGCTCTGGGACTAGCGGGAGCAATGAGCAGTTCTTC
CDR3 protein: CASSSGTSGSNEQFF

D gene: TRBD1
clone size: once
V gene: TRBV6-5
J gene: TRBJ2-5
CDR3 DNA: TGTGCCAGCAGTCCAGGGGGCGCTCAGACCCAGTACTTC
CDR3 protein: CASSPGGAQTQYF

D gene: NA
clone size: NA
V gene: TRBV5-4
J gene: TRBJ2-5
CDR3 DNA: TGTGCCAGCAGCTTGGGAGAGTATAGCCAAGAGACCCAGTACTTC
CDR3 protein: CASSLGEYSQETQYF

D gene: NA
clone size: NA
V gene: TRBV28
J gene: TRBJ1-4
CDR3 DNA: TGTGCCAGCAGTCCCGGGGGGGCTAATGAAAAACTGTTTTTT
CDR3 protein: CASSPGGANEKLFF

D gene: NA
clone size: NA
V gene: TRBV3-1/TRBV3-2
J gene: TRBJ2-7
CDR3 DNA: TGTGCCAGCAGCCAAGAGGGGGCAGGGTCCTACGAGCAGTACTTC
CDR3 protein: CASSQEGAGSYEQYF

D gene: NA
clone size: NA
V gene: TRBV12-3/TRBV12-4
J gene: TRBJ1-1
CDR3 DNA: TGTGCCAGCAGGCCTAGCGGGGGCACTGAAGCTTTCTTT
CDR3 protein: CASRPSGGTEAFF

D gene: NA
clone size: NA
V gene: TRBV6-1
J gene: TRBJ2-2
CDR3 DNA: TGTGCCAGCGGACAGGGACTAGCTAACACCGGGGAGCTGTTTTTT
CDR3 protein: CASGQGLANTGELFF

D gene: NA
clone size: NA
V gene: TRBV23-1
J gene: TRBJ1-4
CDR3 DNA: TGCGCCAGCAGTCAATTCTCCCGGACTTTGGAAGTCCCGGAAAAACTGTTTTTT
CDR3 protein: CASSQFSRTLEVPEKLFF

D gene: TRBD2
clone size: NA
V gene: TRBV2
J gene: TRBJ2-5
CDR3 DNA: TGTGCCAGCAGTGAAGTGGCGGGGGGGGAGACCCAGTACTTC
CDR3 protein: CASSEVAGGETQYF

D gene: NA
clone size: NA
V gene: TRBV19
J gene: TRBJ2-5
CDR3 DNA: TGTGCCAGTAGTCCCCCTGGCAGGGTCGAGACCCAGTACTTC
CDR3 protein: CASSPPGRVETQYF

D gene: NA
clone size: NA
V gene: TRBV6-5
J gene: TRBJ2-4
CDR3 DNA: TGTGCCAGCGGGGGGCTAGACAGGGTAGACATTCAGTACTTC
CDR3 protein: CASGGLDRVDIQYF

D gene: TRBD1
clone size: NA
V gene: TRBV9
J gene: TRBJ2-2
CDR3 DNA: TGTGCCAGCAGCGTCCCCCTAGGACAGGGGCATACCGGGGAGCTGTTTTTT
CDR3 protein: CASSVPLGQGHTGELFF

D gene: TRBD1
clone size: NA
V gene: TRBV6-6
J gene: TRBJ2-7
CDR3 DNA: TGTGCCAGCAGCCCCGGGGACAGAATCTCCCGCTACGAGCAGTACTTC
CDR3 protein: CASSPGDRISRYEQYF

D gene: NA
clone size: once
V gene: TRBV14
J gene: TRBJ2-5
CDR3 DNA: TGTGCCAGCAGCCAAGATTTGGCAGGGGCCCAGTACTTC
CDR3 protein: CASSQDLAGAQYF

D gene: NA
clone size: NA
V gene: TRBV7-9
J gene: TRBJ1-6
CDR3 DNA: TGTGCCAGCAGCTTAGAAATACAGGGCGTTAGCTCCTATAATTCACCCCTCCACTTT
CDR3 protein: CASSLEIQGVSSYNSPLHF

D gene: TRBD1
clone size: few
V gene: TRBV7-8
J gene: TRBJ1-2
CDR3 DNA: TGTGCCAGCAGCGTGCTGGGACAGGGGGCTACAGACTATGGCTACACCTTC
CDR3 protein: CASSVLGQGATDYGYTF

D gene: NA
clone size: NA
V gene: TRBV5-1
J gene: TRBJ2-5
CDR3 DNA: TGCGCCAGCAGCTTGGCGTCTACGCAAGAGACCCAGTACTTC
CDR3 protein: CASSLASTQETQYF

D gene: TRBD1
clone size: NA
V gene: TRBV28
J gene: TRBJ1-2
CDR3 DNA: TGTGCCAGCAGCGGACAGGGTTATCTCTATGGCTACACCTTC
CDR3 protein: CASSGQGYLYGYTF

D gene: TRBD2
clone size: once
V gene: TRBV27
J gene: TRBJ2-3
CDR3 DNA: TGTGCCAGCAGTTTAGCCGACCTGGGACTAGCGGGAGATTGTTCAGATACGCAGTATTTT
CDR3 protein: CASSLADLGLAGDCSDTQYF

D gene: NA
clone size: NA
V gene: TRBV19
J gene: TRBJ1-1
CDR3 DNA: TGTGCCAGTAGCCCAGTCGGGGACACTGAAGCTTTCTTT
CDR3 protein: CASSPVGDTEAFF

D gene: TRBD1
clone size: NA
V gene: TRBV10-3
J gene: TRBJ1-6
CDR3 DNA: TGTGCCAACACTGAGACAGGGAACTCACCCCTCCACTTT
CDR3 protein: CANTETGNSPLHF

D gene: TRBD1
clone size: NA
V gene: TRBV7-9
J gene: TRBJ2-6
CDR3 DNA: TGTGCCAGCAGCTTAAAACAGGGGACCATCCGGACTGGGGCCAACGTCCTGACTTTC
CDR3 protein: CASSLKQGTIRTGANVLTF

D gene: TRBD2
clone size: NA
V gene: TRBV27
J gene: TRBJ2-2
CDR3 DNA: TGTGCCAGCAGTCTACTACCGCGGGGGATGTACGGGGAGCTGTTTTTT
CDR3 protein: CASSLLPRGMYGELFF

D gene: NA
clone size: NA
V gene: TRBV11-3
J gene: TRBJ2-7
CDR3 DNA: TGTGCCAGCAGCCCAGGGGCGGCCTCCTACGAGCAGTACTTC
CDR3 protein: CASSPGAASYEQYF

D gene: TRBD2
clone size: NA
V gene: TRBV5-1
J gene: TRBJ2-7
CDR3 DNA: TGCGCCAGCTCAGGGACTAGCGGAACCTACGAGCAGTACTTC
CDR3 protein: CASSGTSGTYEQYF

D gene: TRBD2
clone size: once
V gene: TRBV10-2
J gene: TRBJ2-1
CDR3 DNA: TGCGCCAGCAGTGCCTCGCGACTAGCGGGATCCTACAATGAGCAGTTCTTC
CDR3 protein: CASSASRLAGSYNEQFF